This TCR beta chain appears in the sequencing data of a study of blood T cell repertoires in COVID-19. Study details: Collection of acute and convalescent COVID-19 samples took place in the United States, Italy and Spain.

This clone was seen only a few times. Produced via immunoSEQ multiplex PCR; TCRdb's table is partial and in-frame only. This table holds 150,000 to 200,000 clones, about 78% found once. The length of the CDR3 is 14 residues. Germline CDR1 reads SGHAT; CDR2 reads FQNNGV. V was trimmed by 5 bases and J by 6 bases, leaving 17 bases between them. The source material was peripheral blood. This sequence joins TRBV11-2 and TRBJ2-7, with D perhaps TRBD1 (6 bases). The receptor was derived from a woman aged 45 to 65 with active or convalescent COVID-19. The CDR3, as DNA: TGTGCCAGCAGCCAATATCACAGGGATGGCGAGCAGTACTTC. Its protein is CASSQYHRDGEQYF. Variable domain in full (rest from reference TRBV11-2 and TRBJ2-7): EAGVAQSPRYKIIEKRQSVAFWCNPISGHATLYWYQQILGQGPKLLIQFQNNGVVDDSQLPKDRFSAERLKGVDSTLKIQPAKLEDSAVYLCASSQYHRDGEQYFGPGTRLTVT.